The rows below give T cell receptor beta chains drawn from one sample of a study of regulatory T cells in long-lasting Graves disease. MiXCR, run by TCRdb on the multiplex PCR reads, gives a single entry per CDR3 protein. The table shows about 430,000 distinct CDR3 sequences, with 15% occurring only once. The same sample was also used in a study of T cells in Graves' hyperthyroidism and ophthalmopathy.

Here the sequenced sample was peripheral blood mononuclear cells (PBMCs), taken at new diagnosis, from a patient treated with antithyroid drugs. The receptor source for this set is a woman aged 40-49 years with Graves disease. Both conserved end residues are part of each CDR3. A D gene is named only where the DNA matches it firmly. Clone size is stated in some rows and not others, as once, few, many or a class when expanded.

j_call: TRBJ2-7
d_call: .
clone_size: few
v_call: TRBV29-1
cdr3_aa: CSVGSADSYEQYF
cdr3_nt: TGCAGCGTTGGTAGCGCAGACTCCTACGAGCAGTACTTC

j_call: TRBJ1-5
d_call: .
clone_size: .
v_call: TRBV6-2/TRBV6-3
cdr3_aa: CASSYSWTPSNQPQHF
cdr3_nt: TGTGCCAGCAGTTACTCGTGGACACCTAGCAATCAGCCCCAGCATTTT

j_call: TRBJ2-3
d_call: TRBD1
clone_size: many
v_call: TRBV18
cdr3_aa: CASSELRSDRGTQYF
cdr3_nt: TGTGCCAGCTCAGAGCTCAGGAGCGACAGGGGTACGCAGTATTTT

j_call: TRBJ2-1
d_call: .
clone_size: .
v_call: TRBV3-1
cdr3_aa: CASSQAEGSTEQFF
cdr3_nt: TGTGCCAGCAGCCAAGCCGAAGGGAGCACCGAGCAGTTCTTC

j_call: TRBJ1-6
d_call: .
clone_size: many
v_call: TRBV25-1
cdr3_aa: CASSEGGNSPLHF
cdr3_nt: TGTGCCAGCAGTGAAGGGGGTAATTCACCCCTCCACTTT

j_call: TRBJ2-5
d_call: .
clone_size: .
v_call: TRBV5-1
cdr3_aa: CASSLAPPESEEETQYF
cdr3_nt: TGTGCCAGCAGCTTAGCCCCTCCGGAGAGTGAGGAGGAGACCCAGTACTTC

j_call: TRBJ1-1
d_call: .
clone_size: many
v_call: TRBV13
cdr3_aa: CASRTTVMAEAFF
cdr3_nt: TGTGCCAGCAGGACGACAGTTATGGCTGAAGCTTTCTTT

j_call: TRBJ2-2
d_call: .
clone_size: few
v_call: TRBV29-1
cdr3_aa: CSVGDVGGELFF
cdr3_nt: TGCAGCGTTGGGGACGTCGGCGGGGAGCTGTTTTTT

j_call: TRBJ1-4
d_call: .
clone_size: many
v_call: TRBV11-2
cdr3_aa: CASSLGGPTRKDGRKLFF
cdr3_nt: TGTGCCAGCAGCTTAGGGGGCCCAACACGGAAGGACGGCCGAAAACTGTTTTTT

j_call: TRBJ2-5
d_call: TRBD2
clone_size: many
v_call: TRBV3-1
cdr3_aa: CASSLSSGKETQYF
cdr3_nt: TGTGCCAGCAGCCTCTCTAGCGGGAAAGAGACCCAGTACTTC

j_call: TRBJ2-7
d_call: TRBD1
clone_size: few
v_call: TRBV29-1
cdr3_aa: CSVAPDRVYEQYF
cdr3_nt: TGCAGCGTTGCCCCGGACAGGGTTTACGAGCAGTACTTC

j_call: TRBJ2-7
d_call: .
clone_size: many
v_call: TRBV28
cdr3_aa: CASSLTPEGYEQYF
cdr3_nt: TGTGCCAGCAGTTTAACTCCTGAGGGCTACGAGCAGTACTTC

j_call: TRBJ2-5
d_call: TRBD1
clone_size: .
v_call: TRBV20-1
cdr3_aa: CSAWSRDRGGETQYF
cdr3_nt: TGCAGTGCTTGGTCCCGGGACAGGGGTGGGGAGACCCAGTACTTC

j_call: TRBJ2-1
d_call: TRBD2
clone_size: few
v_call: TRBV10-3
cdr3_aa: CATAEGTSGGNEQFF
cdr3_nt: TGTGCCACCGCGGAGGGGACTAGCGGGGGTAATGAGCAGTTCTTC

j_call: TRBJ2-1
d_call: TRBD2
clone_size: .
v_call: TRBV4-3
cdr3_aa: CASSQDALREGPYNEQFF
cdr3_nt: TGCGCCAGCAGCCAAGATGCTTTACGGGAGGGCCCTTACAATGAGCAGTTCTTC

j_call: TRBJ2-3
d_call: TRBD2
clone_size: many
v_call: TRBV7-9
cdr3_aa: CASSLATSGTRDTQYF
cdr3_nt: TGTGCCAGCAGCTTAGCGACTAGCGGGACTAGGGATACGCAGTATTTT

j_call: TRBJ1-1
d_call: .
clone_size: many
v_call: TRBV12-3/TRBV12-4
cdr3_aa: CASSLQGMSTEAFF
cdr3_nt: TGTGCCAGCAGTTTACAGGGGATGTCGACTGAAGCTTTCTTT

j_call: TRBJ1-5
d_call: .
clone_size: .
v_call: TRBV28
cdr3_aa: CASSLRGNEQPQHF
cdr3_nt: TGTGCCAGCAGTTTACGGGGGAACGAACAGCCCCAGCATTTT

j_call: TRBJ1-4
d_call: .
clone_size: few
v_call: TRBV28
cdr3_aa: CASSLLRGNEKLFF
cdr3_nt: TGTGCCAGCAGTTTATTGAGGGGTAATGAAAAACTGTTTTTT

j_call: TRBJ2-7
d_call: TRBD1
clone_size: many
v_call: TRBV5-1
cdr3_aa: CASSSPGTGNWHEQYF
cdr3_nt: TGCGCCAGCAGCTCGCCCGGGACAGGGAATTGGCACGAGCAGTACTTC

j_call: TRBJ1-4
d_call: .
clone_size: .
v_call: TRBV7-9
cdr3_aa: CASSPRGREHEKLFF
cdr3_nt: TGTGCCAGCAGCCCCCGGGGCAGGGAACATGAAAAACTGTTTTTT

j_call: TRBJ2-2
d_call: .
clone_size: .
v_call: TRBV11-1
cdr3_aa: CASSPRLNTDTGELFF
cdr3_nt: TGTGCCAGCAGCCCGCGACTCAATACAGACACCGGGGAGCTGTTTTTT

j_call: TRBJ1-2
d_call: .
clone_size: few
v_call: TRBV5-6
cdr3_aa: CASSSGDHYGYTF
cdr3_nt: TGTGCCAGCAGCTCAGGGGACCACTATGGCTACACCTTC

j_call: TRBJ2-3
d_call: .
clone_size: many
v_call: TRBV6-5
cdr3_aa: CASSSADRSTDTQYF
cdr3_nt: TGTGCCAGCAGTTCAGCGGACCGAAGCACAGATACGCAGTATTTT

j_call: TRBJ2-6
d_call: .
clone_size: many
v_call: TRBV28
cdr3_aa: CASRTPPTEAPGGANVLTF
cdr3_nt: TGTGCCAGCAGAACTCCTCCAACGGAGGCCCCGGGCGGGGCCAACGTCCTGACTTTC

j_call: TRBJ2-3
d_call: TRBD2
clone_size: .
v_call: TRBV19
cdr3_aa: CASSIAPSGSLTDTQYF
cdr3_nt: TGTGCCAGTAGTATAGCCCCTAGCGGGAGTTTGACAGATACGCAGTATTTT

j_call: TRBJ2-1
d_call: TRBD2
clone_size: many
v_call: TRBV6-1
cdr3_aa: CASAVGKGRGEQFF
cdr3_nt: TGTGCCAGCGCTGTGGGTAAGGGGCGGGGGGAGCAGTTCTTC

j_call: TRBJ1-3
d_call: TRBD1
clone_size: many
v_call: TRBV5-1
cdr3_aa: CASSQSTGSLSGNTIYF
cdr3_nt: TGCGCCAGCAGCCAATCGACAGGGTCACTCTCTGGAAACACCATATATTTT

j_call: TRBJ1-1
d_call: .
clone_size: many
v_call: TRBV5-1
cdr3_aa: CASSKDRNTEAFF
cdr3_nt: TGCGCCAGCAGCAAAGACAGGAACACTGAAGCTTTCTTT

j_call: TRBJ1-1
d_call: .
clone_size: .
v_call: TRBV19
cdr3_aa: CASSLAGGWTEAFF
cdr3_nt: TGTGCCAGTAGTCTTGCGGGGGGATGGACTGAAGCTTTCTTT

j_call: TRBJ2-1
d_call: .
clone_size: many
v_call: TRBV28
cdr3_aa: CASTTEGGIRGNEQFF
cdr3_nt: TGTGCCAGCACCACCGAAGGGGGGATTCGGGGGAATGAGCAGTTCTTC

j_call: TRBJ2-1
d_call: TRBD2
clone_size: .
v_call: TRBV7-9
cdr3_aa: CASTDPREGEQFF
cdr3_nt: TGTGCCAGCACCGATCCACGGGAGGGTGAGCAGTTCTTC

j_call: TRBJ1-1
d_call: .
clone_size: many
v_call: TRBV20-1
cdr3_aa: CSARDGGRDTEAFF
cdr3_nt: TGCAGTGCTAGAGATGGGGGGCGGGACACTGAAGCTTTCTTT

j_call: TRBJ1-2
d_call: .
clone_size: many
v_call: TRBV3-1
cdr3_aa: CASSQRGSGGYTF
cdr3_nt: TGTGCCAGCAGCCAAAGGGGAAGCGGTGGCTACACCTTC

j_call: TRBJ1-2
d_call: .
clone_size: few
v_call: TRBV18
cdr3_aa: CASSPPRGHGYTF
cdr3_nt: TGTGCCAGCTCACCACCGAGGGGCCATGGCTACACCTTC